Described below is a single TCR beta chain sequence and its context. The antigen is unknown. The source of the sample is a study of T cell responses to AZD1222 COVID-19 vaccine. Study-level points and caveats: Among those given AZD1222, only five or six were seropositive at baseline. Reportedly, nearly half of unique spike TCRs recognized epitopes outside B.1.351/B.1.1.7 mutations. Clonal diversity was possibly underestimated, and white British individuals and females predominated among donors.

The repertoire was sequenced with immunoSEQ multiplex PCR; TCRdb's copy has only in-frame clones and lacks some. The sample lists under 150,000 clones, 93% occurring once. The CDR3 runs to 17 residues. V shed 2 bases and J 4 bases; nucleotides not matched to a gene: 8. CDR1 and CDR2 from the germline V gene are SGHVS and FQNEAQ. The J gene is TRBJ2-3, the V gene TRBV7-8, with 11 nucleotides matching TRBD1. Specimen: peripheral blood, collected on day 0 of AZD1222 vaccination. The TCR originated in an adult in good health. CDR3 bases: TGTGCCAGCAGCTTAAATCCGGGACAGGGGGAAGCAGATACGCAGTATTTT. It yields the protein CASSLNPGQGEADTQYF.